The present T cell receptor (beta chain) was sequenced within a study of identical twins. TCRdb recomputed calls from the 5' RACE reads with MiXCR, one row per CDR3 protein. The table has around 690,000 distinct CDR3 sequences, 21% seen once. Germline V gene lookup returns CDR1 LNHDA and CDR2 SQIVND (reference sequence). This CDR3 has 14 residues. The J segment lost 5 bases and the V segment lost 5 bases, leaving 8 bases of the junction unmatched. Another study also made use of these data, one on T cells expressing NK-cell markers.

The chain carries TRBV19 and TRBJ1-1; 7 nucleotides line up with TRBD1. The source is a woman aged 18-29 years in good health. The sequenced sample was PBMCs. The CDR3 DNA reads TGTGCCAGTAGTCCTCAGGGGGTTAGGACTGAAGCTTTCTTT. Protein product: CASSPQGVRTEAFF.